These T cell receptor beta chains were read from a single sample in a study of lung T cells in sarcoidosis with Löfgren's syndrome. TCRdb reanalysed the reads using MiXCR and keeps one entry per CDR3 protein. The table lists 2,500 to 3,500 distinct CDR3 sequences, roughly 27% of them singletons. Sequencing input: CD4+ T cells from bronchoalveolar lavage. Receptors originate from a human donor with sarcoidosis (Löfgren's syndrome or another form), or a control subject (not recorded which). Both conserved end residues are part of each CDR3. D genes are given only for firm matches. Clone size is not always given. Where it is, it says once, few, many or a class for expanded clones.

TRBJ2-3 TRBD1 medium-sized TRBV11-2 CASSLGDRGRADTQYF TGTGCCAGCAGCTTAGGGGACAGGGGGCGCGCAGATACGCAGTATTTT
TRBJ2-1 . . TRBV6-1 CVSSPGPACYNEQFF TGCGTCAGCAGTCCGGGACCAGCGTGTTACAATGAGCAGTTCTTC
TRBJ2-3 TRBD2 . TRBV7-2 CASSFGLVGVTDTQYF TGTGCCAGCAGCTTTGGACTAGTGGGGGTCACAGATACGCAGTATTTT
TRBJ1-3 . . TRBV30 CAWTQGAGGNTIYF TGTGCCTGGACCCAAGGGGCAGGGGGAAACACCATATATTTT
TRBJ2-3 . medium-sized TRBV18 CASSPLGPPNTDTQYF TGTGCCAGCTCACCACTGGGCCCGCCAAACACAGATACGCAGTATTTT
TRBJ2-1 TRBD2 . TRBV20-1 CSALGTSGVCNEQFF TGCAGTGCCTTGGGAACTAGCGGGGTTTGCAATGAGCAGTTCTTC
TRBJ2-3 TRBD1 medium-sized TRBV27 CASSLSGTGLPDTQYF TGTGCCAGCAGTTTAAGCGGGACAGGGTTACCGGATACGCAGTATTTT
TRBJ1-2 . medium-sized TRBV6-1 CASRGGLVYGYTF TGTGCCAGCAGGGGCGGACTGGTCTATGGCTACACCTTC
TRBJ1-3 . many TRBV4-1 CASSQDQGNTIYF TGCGCCAGCAGCCAAGATCAGGGAAACACCATATATTTT
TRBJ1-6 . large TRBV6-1 CASSLQVPYNSPLHF TGTGCCAGCAGCTTACAGGTCCCCTATAATTCACCCCTCCACTTT
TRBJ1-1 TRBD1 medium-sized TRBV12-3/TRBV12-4 CASSSHRGTEAFF TGTGCCAGCAGTTCTCACAGGGGTACTGAAGCTTTCTTT
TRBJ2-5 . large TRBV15 CATSRDVYGETQYF TGTGCCACCAGCAGAGATGTGTATGGAGAGACCCAGTACTTC
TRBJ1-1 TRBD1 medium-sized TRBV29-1 CSVEGQGGTEAFF TGCAGCGTTGAGGGACAGGGTGGCACTGAAGCTTTCTTT
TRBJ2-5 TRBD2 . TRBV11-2 CASTNRGTSGGETQYF TGTGCCAGCACCAATAGAGGGACTAGCGGGGGGGAGACCCAGTACTTC
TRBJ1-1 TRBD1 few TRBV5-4 CASSFFGTANTEAFF TGTGCCAGCAGCTTCTTCGGGACAGCAAACACTGAAGCTTTCTTT
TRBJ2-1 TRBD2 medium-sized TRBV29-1 CSGRPSGLADTREFF TGCAGCGGCCGCCCGAGCGGACTAGCGGACACCCGGGAGTTCTTC
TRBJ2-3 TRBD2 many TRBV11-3 CASSSGGVTDTQYF TGTGCCAGCAGCTCTGGGGGGGTAACAGATACGCAGTATTTT
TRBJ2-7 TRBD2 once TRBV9 CASSPGGDTTCEQYF TGTGCCAGCAGCCCGGGGGGGGACACCACCTGCGAGCAGTACTTC
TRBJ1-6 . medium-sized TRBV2 CASSESVLNYSPLHF TGTGCCAGCAGTGAATCCGTACTGAACTATTCACCCCTCCACTTT
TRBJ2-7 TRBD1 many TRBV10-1 CASSTGTGVQYF TGCGCCAGCAGTACCGGGACAGGGGTGCAGTACTTC
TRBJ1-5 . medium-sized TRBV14 CASSQENAAGTSNQPQHF TGTGCCAGCAGCCAAGAGAACGCGGCAGGGACGTCCAATCAGCCCCAGCATTTT
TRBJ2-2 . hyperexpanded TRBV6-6 CASSYAEGKELFF TGTGCCAGCAGTTACGCTGAGGGAAAGGAGCTGTTTTTT
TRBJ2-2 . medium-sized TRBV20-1 CSASRRETGELFF TGCAGTGCTAGTCGACGGGAAACCGGGGAGCTGTTTTTT
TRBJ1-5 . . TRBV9 CASSADPSQPQHF TGTGCCAGCAGCGCAGACCCGTCGCAGCCCCAGCATTTT
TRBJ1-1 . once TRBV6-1 CASSTRRGGNTKAFF TGTGCCAGCAGTACCCGGAGGGGCGGAAACACCAAAGCTTTCTTT
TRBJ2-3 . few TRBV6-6 CASSYAGDTDTQYF TGTGCCAGCAGTTACGCAGGGGACACAGATACGCAGTATTTT
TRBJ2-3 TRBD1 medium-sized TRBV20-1 CSAQWGTGPDTQYF TGCAGTGCTCAGTGGGGGACAGGGCCAGATACGCAGTATTTT
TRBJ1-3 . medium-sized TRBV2 CASRFGSGNTIYF TGTGCCAGCAGGTTTGGGTCTGGAAACACCATATATTTT
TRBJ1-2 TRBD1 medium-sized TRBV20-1 CSAYRGRGYTF TGCAGTGCCTACAGGGGTCGGGGCTACACCTTC
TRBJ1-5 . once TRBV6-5 CASSSPGGGGWQPQHF TGTGCCAGCAGTTCCCCCGGGGGCGGGGGCTGGCAGCCCCAGCATTTT
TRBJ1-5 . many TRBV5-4 CASSLIGEDQPQHF TGTGCCAGCAGCTTGATAGGGGAGGATCAGCCCCAGCATTTT
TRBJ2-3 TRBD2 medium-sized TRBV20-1 CSADPPAGGTDTQYF TGCAGTGCAGACCCCCCGGCGGGGGGCACAGATACGCAGTATTTT
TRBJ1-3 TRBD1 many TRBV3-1 CASSQPGQAYSGNTIYF TGTGCCAGCAGCCAACCGGGACAGGCCTACTCTGGAAACACCATATATTTT
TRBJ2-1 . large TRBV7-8 CASSLAGGRYNEQFF TGTGCCAGCAGCTTAGCGGGCGGTCGGTACAATGAGCAGTTCTTC
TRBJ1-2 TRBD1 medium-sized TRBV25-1 CASSPGQGGVGYTF TGTGCCAGCAGTCCGGGACAGGGAGGTGTCGGCTACACCTTC
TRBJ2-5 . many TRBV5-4 CASSSDYQETQYF TGTGCCAGCAGCTCAGATTACCAAGAGACCCAGTACTTC
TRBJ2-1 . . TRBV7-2 CASSSGRGNEQFF TGTGCCAGCAGTTCAGGCAGGGGTAATGAGCAGTTTTTC
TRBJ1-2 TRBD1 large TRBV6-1 CASREGGTGSTYGYTF TGTGCCAGCAGGGAGGGAGGGACAGGGTCCACCTATGGCTACACCTTC
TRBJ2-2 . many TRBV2 CASSDRRQMNGGELFF TGTGCCAGCAGTGATAGAAGACAGATGAACGGCGGGGAGCTGTTTTTT
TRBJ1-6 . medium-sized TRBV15 CATSPGLNNSPLHF TGTGCCACCAGCCCGGGACTCAACAATTCACCCCTCCACTTT
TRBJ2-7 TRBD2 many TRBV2 CASSQLAGGQYF TGTGCCAGCAGTCAATTAGCGGGGGGGCAGTACTTC
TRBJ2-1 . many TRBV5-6 CASSLGTWNEQFF TGTGCCAGCAGCTTAGGGACTTGGAATGAGCAGTTCTTC
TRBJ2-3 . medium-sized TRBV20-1 CSATSWGTDTQYF TGCAGTGCTACTAGCTGGGGCACAGATACGCAGTATTTT
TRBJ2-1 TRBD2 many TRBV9 CASSARDYSNEQFF TGTGCCAGCAGCGCAAGGGACTACTCCAATGAGCAGTTCTTC
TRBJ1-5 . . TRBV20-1 CSARGQGNQPQHF TGCAGTGCTAGAGGACAGGGCAATCAGCCCCAGCATTTT
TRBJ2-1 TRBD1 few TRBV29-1 CSSRLRQGINEQFF TGCAGCTCTCGCTTGCGACAGGGTATCAATGAGCAGTTCTTC
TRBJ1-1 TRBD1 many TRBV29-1 CSVTKGAGDTEAFF TGCAGCGTTACAAAGGGGGCCGGGGACACTGAAGCTTTCTTT
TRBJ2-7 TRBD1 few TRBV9 CASSSSPGTAYEQYF TGTGCCAGCAGCTCCTCACCCGGGACAGCCTACGAGCAGTACTTC
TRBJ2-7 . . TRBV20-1 CSARYQGLLSCEQYF TGCAGTGCTAGATACCAAGGACTCCTCAGCTGCGAGCAGTACTTC
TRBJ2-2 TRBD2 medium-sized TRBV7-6 CASSLVAAGGPGELFF TGTGCCAGCAGCTTAGTTGCAGCGGGGGGGCCCGGGGAGCTGTTTTTT
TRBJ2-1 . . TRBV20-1 CSASRSNEQFF TGCAGTGCTTCCCGTTCTAATGAGCAGTTCTTC
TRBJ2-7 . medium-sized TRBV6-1 CASHRSVVSYEQYF TGTGCCAGCCACAGGTCCGTGGTCTCCTACGAGCAGTACTTC
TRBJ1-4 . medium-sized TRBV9 CASSVAQGRRDEKLFF TGTGCCAGTAGCGTAGCGCAAGGACGGCGGGATGAAAAACTGTTTTTT
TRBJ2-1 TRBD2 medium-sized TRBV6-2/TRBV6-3 CARKSGTSGGASYNEQFF TGTGCCAGGAAATCCGGGACTAGCGGGGGGGCCTCCTACAATGAGCAGTTCTTC
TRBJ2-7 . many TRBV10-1 CASSERVSLRPNKREQYF TGCGCCAGCAGTGAGCGGGTCAGTTTAAGGCCTAACAAGAGGGAGCAGTACTTC